This TCR beta chain is drawn from a study of monozygotic twins with cystic fibrosis. The study, taken as a whole, reports: Monozygotic CF twin pairs shared significantly more nucleotide-identical clonotypes than unrelated CF individuals did.

Generated by immunoSEQ multiplex PCR, the TCRdb table keeps only in-frame clones and is missing some. This sample has about 16,000 clones, with around 96% found just once. V was cut by 8 bases and J by 2 bases, with 12 bases left in between. The CDR3 length is 13 residues. The germline V gene has CDR1 KGHSH and CDR2 LQKENI. Comment on this clone: Its target is not known.

The TCR comes from a girl between 2 and 10 years old with cystic fibrosis. Sequencing used blood. The gene calls are TRBV18 and TRBJ1-1; D is perhaps TRBD1 (5 bases). The CDR3 spells CASILTGNTEAFF. Here the CDR3 DNA reads TGTGCCAGCATACTTACAGGCAACACTGAAGCTTTCTTT. The full variable domain, completed using reference TRBV18 and TRBJ1-1, is NAGVMQNPRHLVRRRGQEARLRCSPMKGHSHVYWYRQLPEEGLKFMVYLQKENIIDESGMPKERFSAEFPKEGPSILRIQQVVRGDSAAYFCASILTGNTEAFFGQGTRLTVV.